A single sample is the source of the 26 T cell receptor beta chains below, sequenced in a study of OX40 agonist ivuxolimab in advanced cancers. The data were produced by immunoSEQ multiplex PCR, yet TCRdb's version contains in-frame clones alone and is incomplete. The data hold about 19,000 clones, with about four fifths observed a single time. The source was CD4+ or CD8+ T cells sorted from blood, collected in a trial of the OX40 agonist ivuxolimab. These receptor sequences come from an adult with an advanced solid tumor such as melanoma, head and neck, liver or kidney cancer.

Written as DNA, the CDR3 is TGTGCCAGTAGCAGCCCGAGCCTGGATAGCTCCTACAATGAGCAGTTCTTC. The encoded protein is CASSSPSLDSSYNEQFF. V usage is TRBV19 and J usage is TRBJ2-1; no reliable D call. This CDR3 has 17 residues. Germline V gene sequence: CDR1 LNHDA, CDR2 SQIVND (reference sequence). Trimming stripped 6 bases from V and 0 bases from J, with 18 bases between. The whole variable domain, remainder taken from reference TRBV19 and TRBJ2-1, is DGGITQSPKYLFRKEGQNVTLSCEQNLNHDAMYWYRQDPGQGLRLIYYSQIVNDFQKGDIAEGYSVSREKKESFPLTVTSAQKNPTAFYLCASSSPSLDSSYNEQFFGPGTRLTVL.

The chain joins TRBV5-4 to TRBJ1-4, with 7 bases lining up with TRBD1. Germline assignment: CDR1 SGHNT and CDR2 YYREEE (reference sequence). V dropped 3 bases and J dropped 8; count of bases not matched to a gene: 7. The CDR3 sequence is 14 residues long. CDR3 in amino acids: CASSSGQALEKLFF. In DNA, the CDR3 is TGTGCCAGCAGCTCCGGACAGGCGCTCGAAAAACTGTTTTTT.

The chain is built from TRBV19 and TRBJ2-7; D is perhaps TRBD2 (6 bases). The CDR3 runs to 15 residues. In germline, CDR1 is LNHDA, CDR2 SQIVND (reference sequence). The germline V and J ends were trimmed by 3 bases and 2 bases, with 14 bases remaining between them. DNA of the CDR3: TGTGCCAGTAGTATCTTTCTGGGGGAGGCCTACGAGCAGTACTTC. It is translated as CASSIFLGEAYEQYF.

The chain carries TRBV4-1 and TRBJ2-7; D not resolved. CDR1 is MGHRA and CDR2 is YSYEKL in the germline V gene. The germline V and J ends were trimmed by 0 bases and 3 bases, with 9 bases remaining between them. This CDR3 comprises 14 residues. The CDR3: CASSQDVFGYEQYF. The CDR3 region has the DNA TGCGCCAGCAGCCAAGATGTCTTCGGCTACGAGCAGTACTTC.

The chain recombines TRBV7-2 with TRBJ2-7; D might be TRBD1 (5 bases). Trimming took 5 bases from V and 3 from J, leaving 8 bases between them. Germline V gene data show CDR1 as SGHTA and CDR2 as FQGNSA. CDR3 length: 12 residues. The chain's CDR3 is CASSLRDYEQYF. Here the CDR3 DNA reads TGTGCCAGCAGCCTCAGGGACTACGAGCAGTACTTC.

In its sample, this clone was seen a few times. This chain connects TRBV7-9 to TRBJ2-1, with D tentatively TRBD2 (6 bases). V dropped 4 bases and J dropped 6 bases, with 16 bases sitting between them. CDR1 is SEHNR, CDR2 FQNEAQ, per germline (reference sequence). This CDR3 is built from 15 residues. Here the CDR3 DNA reads TGTGCCAGCAGCTCCCGGGACTGGGGGTCCAATGAGCAGTTCTTC. Protein: CASSSRDWGSNEQFF. Supplemented by reference TRBV7-9 and TRBJ2-1, the full variable domain reads DTGVSQNPRHKITKRGQNVTFRCDPISEHNRLYWYRQTLGQGPEFLTYFQNEAQLEKSRLLSDRFSAERPKGSFSTLEIQRTEQGDSAMYLCASSSRDWGSNEQFFGPGTRLTVL.

The rearrangement joins TRBV10-1 to TRBJ2-7, with 9 bases that match TRBD2. The CDR3 is made up of 16 amino acids. Germline assignment: CDR1 WNHNN and CDR2 SYGVQD (reference sequence). V shed 0 bases and J 5 bases; nucleotides not matched to a gene: 8. The CDR3 sequence: CASSESVFSGSHEQYF. The CDR3 nucleotides read TGCGCCAGCAGTGAGTCGGTTTTTAGCGGGAGCCACGAGCAGTACTTC.

The chain recombines TRBV5-6 with TRBJ1-1, with D possibly being TRBD1 (5 bases). The CDR3 loop spans 15 amino acids. The germline V gene encodes CDR1 SGHDT and CDR2 YYEEEE. V lost 2 bases and J 0 bases, leaving 11 bases between the germline ends. CDR3 coding DNA: TGTGCCAGCAGCTTCACAGGAATAATGAACACTGAAGCTTTCTTT. Protein product: CASSFTGIMNTEAFF.

The rearrangement uses TRBV6-6 and TRBJ2-7; D is possibly TRBD1 (5 bases). The CDR3 runs 14 residues. From germline, CDR1 is MNHNY and CDR2 SVGAGI (reference sequence). V lost 0 bases, J lost 2 bases, and 8 bases lay in between. Here the CDR3 reads CASSYSPGTYEQYF. In DNA form, the CDR3 reads TGTGCCAGCAGTTACTCGCCAGGGACCTACGAGCAGTACTTC.

This rearrangement joins TRBV9 to TRBJ1-6, with D hard to call. CDR3 size: 15 residues. The V gene's germline CDR1 is SGDLS and CDR2 YYNGEE. The ends were cut back, 1 base at V and 8 bases at J, with 13 bases in the middle. The DNA for the CDR3 is TGTGCCAGCAGCGTATTAGGGAACGGAGATTCACCCCTCCACTTT. Translation: CASSVLGNGDSPLHF.

This clone was counted a few times. The V and J genes are TRBV13 and TRBJ2-7; D gene ambiguous. CDR3 size: 13 residues. CDR1 and CDR2 (germline): PRHDT, FYEKMQ (reference sequence). The germline V and J ends were trimmed by 0 bases and 0 bases, with 3 bases remaining between them. In DNA form, the CDR3 reads TGTGCCAGCAGCTTAGGACCCTCCTACGAGCAGTACTTC. Translating gives CASSLGPSYEQYF.

The rearrangement links TRBV7-6 to TRBJ2-7; TRBD1 or TRBD2 may be the D gene (5 bases each). Germline loops: CDR1 SGHVS, CDR2 FNYEAQ. There are 15 residues in the CDR3. V lost 1 base and J 5 bases, leaving 15 bases between the germline ends. The chain's CDR3 is CASSLGGDPLNEQYF. In nucleotides, the CDR3 is TGTGCCAGCAGCTTAGGAGGGGACCCGCTCAACGAGCAGTACTTC.

This clone is medium-sized in the sample. This rearrangement joins TRBV28 to TRBJ2-7; TRBD1 agrees at 8 bases. CDR3 length equals 15 residues. Germline assignment: CDR1 MDHEN and CDR2 SYDVKM. J was trimmed by 3 bases and V by 5 bases; bases with no gene match: 9. CDR3: CASSKQGDPHYEQYF. CDR3 nucleotide sequence: TGTGCCAGCAGTAAACAGGGGGACCCCCACTACGAGCAGTACTTC.

The rearrangement uses TRBV4-3 and TRBJ2-3; TRBD1 agrees at 9 bases. CDR3 length: 16 amino acids. V was clipped by 2 bases and J by 4 bases; unmatched bases: 7. From germline, CDR1 is LGHNA and CDR2 YSLEER. CDR3 residues: CASSQLDRGGADTQYF. The CDR3 coding sequence is TGCGCCAGCAGCCAATTGGACAGGGGAGGCGCAGATACGCAGTATTTT.

CDR3 DNA sequence: TGTGCCAGCAACCCGTACAGGACAGGGCGAAATGAGCAGTTCTTC. This translates into CASNPYRTGRNEQFF. This rearrangement joins TRBV7-9 to TRBJ2-1; 8 bases map to TRBD1. V gave up 7 bases and J gave up 7 bases; unmatched junction bases: 12. Germline lookup yields CDR1 SEHNR and CDR2 FQNEAQ (reference sequence). This CDR3 has 15 residues.

CDR3 loop: CASSEHHRGGAGELFF. CDR3 nucleotide sequence: TGTGCCAGCAGTGAACATCACAGGGGAGGGGCCGGGGAGCTGTTTTTT. The chain joins TRBV6-1 to TRBJ2-2, with D possibly called TRBD1 or TRBD2 (7 bases each). V gave up 2 bases and J gave up 6 bases, with 16 bases separating them. CDR1 is MNHNS and CDR2 is SASEGT in the germline V gene. The CDR3 loop spans 16 amino acids.

This chain joins TRBV27 and TRBJ2-2, with TRBD2 as a possible D gene (6 bases). Trimming took off 8 bases at V and 6 bases at J, with 16 bases between the two ends. This CDR3 has 14 amino acids. CDR1 is MNHEY and CDR2 is SMNVEV in the germline V gene (reference sequence). Here the CDR3 DNA reads TGTGCCAGCGGACTACTAGCTACCCCCGGGGAGCTGTTTTTT. Translated, it gives CASGLLATPGELFF.

The chain employs TRBV7-4 and TRBJ2-7; 8 bases map to TRBD1. Germline CDR1 reads SGHVT; CDR2 reads SQSDAQ. V trimming: 2 bases; J trimming: 4 bases; junction bases outside the gene matches: 16. The CDR3 covers 18 residues. For the CDR3, the DNA is TGTGCCAGCAGCTTAAATCGAAAGTTCGACAGGGGATTGTACGAGCAGTACTTC. Its translation: CASSLNRKFDRGLYEQYF.

V is TRBV7-6 and J is TRBJ1-2; TRBD1 matches 11 bases. The germline CDR1 and CDR2 sequences are SGHVS and FNYEAQ. The V and J ends lost 4 bases and 7 bases, in that order; junction bases with no gene match: 5. The CDR3 has 14 amino acids. CDR3 protein: CASSSGQGARGYTF. The DNA for the CDR3 is TGTGCCAGCAGCTCAGGACAGGGGGCGCGTGGCTACACCTTC.

The chain uses TRBV4-1 and TRBJ1-1; perhaps TRBD1 as D (5 bases). CDR3 size: 14 residues. Between the trimmed V and J ends, which lost 0 bases and 4 bases, there was a span of 9 bases. Germline V gene data show CDR1 as MGHRA and CDR2 as YSYEKL. CDR3 DNA sequence: TGCGCCAGCAGCCAAGATGACGGGGGCACTGAAGCTTTCTTT. It codes for CASSQDDGGTEAFF.

The J gene is TRBJ1-1, the V gene TRBV5-4; TRBD1 matches at 8 bases. The germline gives CDR1 SGHNT, CDR2 YYREEE (reference sequence). There are 13 residues in the CDR3. V was clipped by 5 bases and J by 6 bases; unmatched bases: 6. CDR3 sequence reads: CASRQGQEAEAFF. In DNA, the CDR3 is TGTGCCAGCAGACAGGGACAGGAGGCTGAAGCTTTCTTT.

The chain has TRBV14 and TRBJ2-1, with D perhaps TRBD1 (5 bases). The ends were cut back, 1 base at V and 8 bases at J, with 15 bases in the middle. CDR1 is SGHDN and CDR2 is FVKESK in the germline V gene. The CDR3 length is 15 residues. The CDR3, as DNA: TGTGCCAGCAGCCAAGCAAGGGGCGCTGCATATGAGCAGTTCTTC. Translated, it gives CASSQARGAAYEQFF.

This clone occurred once. J is TRBJ2-7 and V is TRBV19, with TRBD1 identical over 8 bases. The CDR3 is 15 residues long. With V trimmed by 1 base and J by 2 bases, 4 bases remained unmatched. CDR1 LNHDA and CDR2 SQIVND come from the germline V gene (reference sequence). Here the CDR3 reads CASSIGQGTAYEQYF. The CDR3 region has the DNA TGTGCCAGTAGTATAGGACAGGGGACTGCCTACGAGCAGTACTTC.

The chain has TRBV7-8 and TRBJ1-3; TRBD1 might be the D (5 bases). The CDR3 covers 16 residues. Germline CDR1 and CDR2: SGHVS and FQNEAQ. Trimming took off 2 bases at V and 4 bases at J, with 15 bases between the two ends. In DNA, the CDR3 is TGTGCCAGCAGCTTACTTGACGGGGGATCCGGAAACACCATATATTTT. As protein: CASSLLDGGSGNTIYF.

A single count supports this clone. The rearrangement links TRBV4-1 to TRBJ2-1; D is ambiguous. Trimming cost V 0 bases and J 0 bases, with 9 bases left between them. Germline CDR1 MGHRA, CDR2 YSYEKL. The CDR3 spans 16 residues. The CDR3 protein is CASSQEYGSSYNEQFF. DNA for the CDR3: TGCGCCAGCAGCCAAGAGTACGGTAGCTCCTACAATGAGCAGTTCTTC.

In this sample, this clone turned up a few times. The chain carries TRBV30 and TRBJ2-7; D tentatively fits TRBD1 or TRBD2 (5 bases each). In germline, CDR1 is GTSNPN, CDR2 SVGIG (reference sequence). Trimming took 0 bases from V and 2 from J, leaving 14 bases between them. This CDR3 contains 15 residues. The CDR3 here is CAWSVVGRQTYEQYF. CDR3 coding DNA: TGTGCCTGGAGTGTCGTAGGGAGACAGACCTACGAGCAGTACTTC.